This TCR beta chain derives from a study of blood T cell repertoires in COVID-19. Whole-study context: Sources were T cells, B-cell-depleted T cells, or PBMCs; the material itself was cDNA or gDNA.

Authors' methods: Nucleated cell number was recorded as an estimate derived from reference gene primer amplification. This table comes from immunoSEQ multiplex PCR, and its TCRdb copy is limited to in-frame clones, with some not included. V, J and clone size are those of that table, while D and trimming were read from the DNA. Here the sample spans under 300,000 clones, about nine tenths being singletons. Sequencing was carried out using peripheral blood. The origin of this receptor is a man aged 55 to 70 who had recovered from COVID-19.

DNA of the CDR3: TGTGCCAGCAGTGAGGGGACAGGGGCCACCTTAGCCCTCCACTTT. Protein product: CASSEGTGATLALHF. The V and J genes are TRBV6-1 and TRBJ1-6; TRBD1 agrees at 10 bases. CDR3 length equals 15 residues. J lost 14 bases, V lost 3 bases, and 10 bases had no gene match. The germline V gene encodes CDR1 MNHNS and CDR2 SASEGT.